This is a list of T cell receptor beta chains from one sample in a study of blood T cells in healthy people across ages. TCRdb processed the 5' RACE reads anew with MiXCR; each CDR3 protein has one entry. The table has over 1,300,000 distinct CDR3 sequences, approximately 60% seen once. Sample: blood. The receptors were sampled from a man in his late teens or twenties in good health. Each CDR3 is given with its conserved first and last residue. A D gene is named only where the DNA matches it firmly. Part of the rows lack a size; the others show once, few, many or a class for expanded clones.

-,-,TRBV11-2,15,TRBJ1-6,CASSLDAQDNSPLHF,TGTGCCAGCAGCTTAGATGCACAGGATAATTCACCCCTCCACTTT
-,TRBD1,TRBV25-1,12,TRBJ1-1,CASRGQGCEAFF,TGTGCCAGCAGGGGACAGGGGTGCGAAGCTTTCTTT
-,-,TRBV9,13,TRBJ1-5,CASSVGDNQPQHF,TGTGCCAGCAGCGTAGGGGACAATCAGCCCCAGCATTTT
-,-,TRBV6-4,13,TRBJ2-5,CASSDVPGETQYF,TGTGCCAGCAGTGACGTTCCTGGGGAGACCCAGTACTTC
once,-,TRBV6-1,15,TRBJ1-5,CASSESGLVNQPQHF,TGTGCCAGCAGTGAAAGTGGCCTGGTGAATCAGCCCCAGCATTTT
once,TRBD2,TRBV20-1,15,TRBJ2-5,CSAPEWGGYQETQYF,TGCAGTGCCCCCGAATGGGGGGGGTACCAAGAGACCCAGTACTTC
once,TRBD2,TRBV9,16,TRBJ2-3,CASSVGSGGFTDTQYF,TGTGCCAGCAGCGTAGGTAGCGGGGGGTTCACAGATACGCAGTATTTT
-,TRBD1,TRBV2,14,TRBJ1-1,CASSEDRAHTEAFF,TGTGCCAGCAGTGAGGACAGGGCCCACACTGAAGCTTTCTTT
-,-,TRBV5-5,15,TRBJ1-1,CASSLSWTANTEAFF,TGTGCCAGCAGCTTGTCCTGGACGGCGAACACTGAAGCTTTCTTT
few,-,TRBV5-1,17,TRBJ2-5,CASSLKPGTILQETQYF,TGCGCCAGCAGCTTAAAACCCGGGACAATCCTGCAAGAGACCCAGTACTTC
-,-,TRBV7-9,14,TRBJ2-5,CASSLESMDNEQYF,TGTGCCAGCAGCTTAGAGTCCATGGACAATGAGCAGTACTTC
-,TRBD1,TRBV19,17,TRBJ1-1,CASSRRQGVSRNTEAFF,TGTGCCAGTAGTCGGAGACAGGGGGTGTCGCGGAACACTGAAGCTTTCTTT
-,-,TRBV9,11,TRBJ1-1,CASSEGSEAFF,TGTGCCAGCAGCGAGGGCAGTGAAGCTTTCTTT
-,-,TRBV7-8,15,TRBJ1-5,CASSGYGTVNQPQHF,TGTGCCAGCAGCGGGTACGGGACTGTCAATCAGCCCCAGCATTTT
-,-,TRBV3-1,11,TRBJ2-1,CAVRQAHEQFF,TGTGCCGTCCGCCAGGCTCATGAGCAGTTCTTC
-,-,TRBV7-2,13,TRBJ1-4,CASSLELGAKLFF,TGTGCCAGCAGCTTAGAGCTTGGAGCCAAACTGTTTTTT
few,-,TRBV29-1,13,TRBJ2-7,CSVGFRMNYEQYF,TGCAGCGTTGGTTTCAGGATGAACTACGAGCAGTACTTC
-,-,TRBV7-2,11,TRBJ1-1,CASSPAWEAFF,TGTGCCAGCAGCCCGGCTTGGGAAGCTTTCTTT
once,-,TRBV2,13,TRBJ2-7,CASSSTWLFEQYF,TGTGCCAGCAGTAGTACTTGGCTATTCGAGCAGTACTTC
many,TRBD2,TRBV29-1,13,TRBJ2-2,CSVSSGGTGELFF,TGCAGCGTTTCCAGCGGGGGCACCGGGGAGCTGTTTTTT
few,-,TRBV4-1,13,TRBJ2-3,CASSQISLDTQYF,TGCGCCAGCAGCCAAATTAGCCTAGATACGCAGTATTTT
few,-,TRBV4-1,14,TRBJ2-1,CASSQNRQYNEQFF,TGCGCCAGCAGCCAGAATAGGCAGTACAATGAGCAGTTCTTC
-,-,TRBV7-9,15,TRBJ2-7,CASTPVGRPALKQYF,TGTGCCAGCACCCCAGTCGGTCGGCCAGCCTTGAAACAGTACTTC
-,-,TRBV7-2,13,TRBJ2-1,CASSQDRTTSLFF,TGTGCCAGCAGCCAAGACCGGACTACCAGTTTGTTCTTC
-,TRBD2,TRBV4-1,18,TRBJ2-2,CASSQLSGPFANIGELFF,TGCGCCAGCAGCCAGCTTAGCGGGCCGTTCGCGAACATCGGGGAGCTGTTTTTT
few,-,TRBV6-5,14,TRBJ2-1,CASSRQGLDNEQFF,TGTGCCAGCAGTCGACAGGGACTGGACAATGAGCAGTTCTTC
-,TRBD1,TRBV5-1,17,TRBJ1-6,CASSLYGTGVYNSPLHF,TGCGCCAGCAGCTTGTATGGGACAGGGGTCTATAATTCACCCCTCCACTTT
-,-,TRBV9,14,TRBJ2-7,CASSPRTSTHEQYF,TGTGCCAGCAGCCCCAGGACTTCAACGCACGAGCAGTACTTC
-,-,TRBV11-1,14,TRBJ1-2,CASSWTNNLDGYTF,TGTGCCAGCAGCTGGACAAACAATTTGGATGGCTACACCTTC